Listed here is a single TCR beta chain. Caucasian individuals from Russia who were healthy and aged 6 to 90 acted as donors. This CDR3 comprises 16 residues. Germline loops: CDR1 MNHNS, CDR2 SASEGT. The ends lost 3 bases at V and 7 bases at J; junction bases unmatched: 9. This specimen belongs to a study of blood T cells in healthy people across ages. It was with a sample-barcoded 5' primer and a J-beta primer mix that a second PCR of roughly 6 to 12 cycles was run. One entry per CDR3 protein results from TCRdb running MiXCR on the 5' RACE reads. This sample has about 770,000 distinct CDR3 sequences, with approximately 48% found just once.

This clonotype was obtained from a man aged 55-75 years in good health. This chain links TRBV6-1 with TRBJ2-1, with 10 nucleotides matching TRBD2. Sample: blood. The CDR3 DNA reads as TGTGCCAGCAGTGAGAAGTCGCGACTAGCGGGTAATGAGCAGTTCTTC. It translates to CASSEKSRLAGNEQFF.